This is a list of T cell receptor beta chains from one sample in a study of cytomegalovirus exposure and HLA in healthy donors. Some clones are missing from TCRdb's copy, which holds only in-frame ones; the method was immunoSEQ multiplex PCR. The sample includes 150,000 to 200,000 clones, 86% of them seen just once. Sequenced: PBMCs. These receptors were collected from a man aged 25-45 years in good health and CMV-seropositive. Both conserved end residues are part of each CDR3. Each record gives: J gene, CDR3 length, clone size, D gene, V gene, CDR3 protein, CDR3 DNA. A D gene is named only where the DNA matches it firmly. The size field is filled for only some rows; it gives once, few, many or a size class.

>TRBJ2-3|15|.|TRBD1|TRBV5-6
CASRPGTGEADTQYF
TGTGCCAGCAGGCCGGGGACAGGGGAGGCAGATACGCAGTATTTT
>TRBJ1-5|13|.|.|TRBV5-6
CASSPGSNQPQHF
TGTGCCAGCAGCCCAGGTAGCAATCAGCCCCAGCATTTT
>TRBJ1-4|15|.|.|TRBV2
CASSWRGGTNEKLFF
TGTGCCAGCAGTTGGCGGGGGGGTACTAATGAAAAACTGTTTTTT
>TRBJ2-7|15|.|.|TRBV28
CASSLEGFQDYEQYF
TGTGCCAGCAGTTTGGAGGGGTTCCAGGACTACGAGCAGTACTTC
>TRBJ1-1|13|once|.|TRBV6-4
CASSVNSAEEAFF
TGTGCCAGCAGTGTCAACTCGGCGGAGGAAGCTTTCTTT
>TRBJ1-1|16|.|.|TRBV5-4
CASSVSRGRMNTEAFF
TGTGCCAGCAGTGTGAGCCGCGGACGGATGAACACTGAAGCTTTCTTT
>TRBJ1-4|15|.|TRBD1|TRBV2
CASSEVGTANEKLFF
TGTGCCAGCAGTGAAGTTGGGACAGCTAATGAAAAACTGTTTTTT
>TRBJ2-3|13|.|.|TRBV5-1
CASSTFPTDTQYF
TGCGCCAGCAGCACCTTCCCCACAGATACGCAGTATTTT
>TRBJ2-7|13|few|.|TRBV5-1
CASSLGAPYEQYF
TGCGCCAGCAGCTTGGGAGCCCCCTACGAGCAGTACTTC
>TRBJ2-3|16|.|TRBD2|TRBV7-3
CASSLAAGGLADTQYF
TGTGCCAGCAGCTTAGCCGCGGGAGGGCTCGCAGATACGCAGTATTTT
>TRBJ2-1|17|.|TRBD2|TRBV2
CASSVQGLAGPYNEQFF
TGTGCCAGCAGTGTACAAGGACTAGCGGGGCCCTACAATGAGCAGTTCTTC
>TRBJ2-1|13|.|.|TRBV25-1
CASSPLGYNEQFF
TGTGCCAGCAGTCCCCTCGGATACAATGAGCAGTTCTTC
>TRBJ1-2|17|.|.|TRBV7-2
CASSFRRQGKANYGYTF
TGTGCCAGCAGCTTCCGCCGCCAGGGAAAAGCTAACTATGGCTACACCTTC
>TRBJ1-4|17|few|TRBD1|TRBV9
CASSDLRTGATNEKLFF
TGTGCCAGCAGCGACCTTAGGACAGGAGCAACTAATGAAAAACTGTTTTTT
>TRBJ1-6|15|few|.|TRBV4-3
CASSQDLGGHSPLHF
TGCGCCAGCAGCCAAGATCTTGGGGGTCATTCACCCCTCCACTTT
>TRBJ2-1|13|.|.|TRBV5-6
CASSRTSSAEQFF
TGTGCCAGCAGCCGCACTAGTTCCGCTGAGCAGTTCTTC
>TRBJ2-7|14|.|.|TRBV27
CASSLGDGSYEQYF
TGTGCCAGCAGTTTAGGTGACGGAAGCTACGAGCAGTACTTC
>TRBJ2-3|16|.|.|TRBV5-6
CASSLGGTTSTDTQYF
TGTGCCAGCAGCTTGGGTGGGACAACTAGCACAGATACGCAGTATTTT
>TRBJ1-4|12|.|.|TRBV4-3
CASSRDNEKLFF
TGCGCCAGCAGCAGGGACAATGAAAAACTGTTTTTT
>TRBJ1-1|14|.|.|TRBV5-6
CASSITDKALEAFF
TGTGCCAGCAGCATCACCGACAAAGCCCTGGAAGCTTTCTTT
>TRBJ2-5|14|once|.|TRBV5-1
CASSLVISQETQYF
TGCGCCAGCAGCTTGGTAATCAGTCAAGAGACCCAGTACTTC
>TRBJ2-7|16|.|TRBD2|TRBV5-1
CASSPSLLAASYEQYF
TGCGCCAGCAGCCCCAGCCTTCTAGCGGCCTCCTACGAGCAGTACTTC
>TRBJ2-5|15|.|TRBD2|TRBV6-6
CASSYEGLAGTSGYF
TGTGCCAGCAGTTACGAGGGACTAGCGGGTACCTCCGGGTACTTC
>TRBJ1-3|16|.|.|TRBV13
CASSLYDSTPGNTIYF
TGTGCCAGCAGCTTGTACGATTCCACACCTGGAAACACCATATATTTT
>TRBJ1-6|15|.|.|TRBV7-2
CASSLQSADNSPLHF
TGTGCCAGCAGCTTACAGTCGGCGGATAATTCACCCCTCCACTTT
>TRBJ1-5|12|.|.|TRBV5-6
CASSTTNQPQHF
TGTGCCAGCAGCACGACTAATCAGCCCCAGCATTTT
>TRBJ2-7|16|.|.|TRBV29-1
CSVEGEVDSSNYEQYF
TGCAGCGTTGAAGGGGAAGTGGACTCATCCAACTACGAGCAGTACTTC
>TRBJ2-1|16|.|TRBD2|TRBV7-9
CASSGRSGLVGNEQFF
TGTGCCAGCAGCGGGAGGTCCGGACTAGTTGGCAATGAGCAGTTCTTC
>TRBJ1-5|13|.|.|TRBV5-6
CASSFGRNQPQHF
TGTGCCAGCAGCTTTGGACGCAATCAGCCCCAGCATTTT
>TRBJ1-6|13|.|.|TRBV30
CAWSRRNNSPLHF
TGTGCCTGGAGCAGACGGAATAATTCACCCCTCCACTTT
>TRBJ2-7|15|.|TRBD2|TRBV7-2
CASSLGPGRGYEQYF
TGTGCCAGCAGCTTAGGGCCGGGGAGGGGCTACGAGCAGTACTTC
>TRBJ2-2|15|.|TRBD1|TRBV5-1
CASSLTGGDTGELFF
TGCGCCAGCAGCTTGACAGGGGGCGACACCGGGGAGCTGTTTTTT
>TRBJ2-1|14|.|.|TRBV27
CASTGARSYNEQFF
TGTGCCAGCACAGGGGCAAGGTCCTACAATGAGCAGTTCTTC
>TRBJ2-7|14|.|TRBD1|TRBV27
CASSPDRGNYEQYF
TGTGCCAGCAGTCCGGACAGGGGGAACTACGAGCAGTACTTC
>TRBJ2-7|15|.|.|TRBV7-3
CASSLTDGETYEQYF
TGTGCCAGCAGCTTAACGGACGGTGAGACCTACGAGCAGTACTTC
>TRBJ2-7|15|.|.|TRBV6-5
CASSLGHGLGYEQYF
TGTGCCAGCAGTTTGGGACATGGATTAGGTTACGAGCAGTACTTC
>TRBJ2-7|14|once|.|TRBV6-5
CASSYMNRIYEQYF
TGTGCCAGCAGTTACATGAACAGAATCTACGAGCAGTACTTC
>TRBJ1-3|15|.|.|TRBV13
CASSFRAPRGNTIYF
TGTGCCAGCAGCTTCCGGGCCCCCCGAGGAAACACCATATATTTT
>TRBJ2-5|15|few|TRBD2|TRBV5-4
CASSLPGLAEETQYF
TGTGCCAGCAGCTTGCCCGGGCTAGCGGAAGAGACCCAGTACTTC
>TRBJ2-7|16|.|.|TRBV4-2
CASSQDLGEKGYEQYF
TGTGCCAGCAGCCAAGATCTCGGGGAGAAGGGCTACGAGCAGTACTTC
>TRBJ1-1|12|once|.|TRBV7-6
CASSSGRTEAFF
TGTGCCAGCAGTTCAGGGAGGACTGAAGCTTTCTTT
>TRBJ2-3|15|.|.|TRBV11-2
CASSTSRMASNTQYF
TGTGCCAGCAGCACAAGTAGGATGGCATCAAATACGCAGTATTTT
>TRBJ2-7|13|.|TRBD1|TRBV9
CASSAGTGVGQYF
TGTGCCAGCAGCGCGGGGACAGGGGTTGGGCAGTACTTC
>TRBJ2-7|17|.|TRBD2|TRBV4-3
CASSPTSKSGASYEQYF
TGCGCCAGCAGCCCCACGAGTAAAAGCGGGGCCTCCTACGAGCAGTACTTC
>TRBJ2-7|15|.|.|TRBV5-1
CASSPRGGASYEQYF
TGCGCCAGCAGCCCCCGTGGCGGGGCCTCCTACGAGCAGTACTTC
>TRBJ1-1|13|.|.|TRBV9
CASSVVWNTEAFF
TGTGCCAGCAGCGTAGTGTGGAACACTGAAGCTTTCTTT
>TRBJ1-1|13|.|.|TRBV19
CASSIIGQIEAFF
TGTGCCAGTAGTATAATTGGACAGATCGAAGCTTTCTTT
>TRBJ1-1|14|few|.|TRBV6-1
CASRNGREWTEAFF
TGTGCCAGCCGGAACGGACGGGAGTGGACTGAAGCTTTCTTT
>TRBJ1-1|15|.|.|TRBV28
CASGGGGRPNTEAFF
TGTGCCAGCGGCGGGGGGGGACGGCCGAACACTGAAGCTTTCTTT
>TRBJ2-7|15|.|.|TRBV9
CASSVDVGRGYEQYF
TGTGCCAGCAGCGTAGATGTGGGCAGGGGATACGAGCAGTACTTC
>TRBJ2-1|15|.|TRBD1|TRBV5-6
CASRQGASTYNEQFF
TGTGCCAGCAGACAGGGGGCATCGACGTACAATGAGCAGTTCTTC
>TRBJ1-4|16|.|.|TRBV6-5
CASSYRAGEANEKLFF
TGTGCCAGCAGTTACCGGGCCGGAGAGGCTAATGAAAAACTGTTTTTT
>TRBJ1-1|13|.|.|TRBV9
CASSVAGNTEAFF
TGTGCCAGCAGCGTAGCAGGGAACACTGAAGCTTTCTTT